This entry concerns a single T cell receptor (beta chain). The data stem from a study of blood T cell repertoires in COVID-19. Study at large: The origin of the acute and convalescent COVID-19 samples was the United States, Italy and Spain. PBMCs, B-cell-depleted T cells, or T cells were the source of the cDNA or gDNA that made up the material.

Original processing notes: Scientists estimated how many nucleated cells there were by amplifying reference gene primers. Only in-frame clones appear in the TCRdb table, and some are missing; sequencing was by immunoSEQ multiplex PCR. The V and J calls and clone size come from that table; D and trimming were worked out from the DNA. The table includes fewer than 150,000 clones, approximately 85% detected once. Deletions cut 1 base from V and 8 bases from J, with 14 bases between. This CDR3 contains 14 residues. Germline-derived CDR1 and CDR2 are LGHNA and YSLEER. The sample taken for sequencing was peripheral blood. The V call is TRBV4-3, the J call TRBJ1-2; possibly TRBD1 for D (6 bases). The sequence was collected from a human donor in a cohort sampled during active COVID-19. The CDR3 protein is CASSQGTGLGGYTF. CDR3 bases: TGCGCCAGCAGCCAAGGAACAGGGTTGGGAGGCTACACCTTC.